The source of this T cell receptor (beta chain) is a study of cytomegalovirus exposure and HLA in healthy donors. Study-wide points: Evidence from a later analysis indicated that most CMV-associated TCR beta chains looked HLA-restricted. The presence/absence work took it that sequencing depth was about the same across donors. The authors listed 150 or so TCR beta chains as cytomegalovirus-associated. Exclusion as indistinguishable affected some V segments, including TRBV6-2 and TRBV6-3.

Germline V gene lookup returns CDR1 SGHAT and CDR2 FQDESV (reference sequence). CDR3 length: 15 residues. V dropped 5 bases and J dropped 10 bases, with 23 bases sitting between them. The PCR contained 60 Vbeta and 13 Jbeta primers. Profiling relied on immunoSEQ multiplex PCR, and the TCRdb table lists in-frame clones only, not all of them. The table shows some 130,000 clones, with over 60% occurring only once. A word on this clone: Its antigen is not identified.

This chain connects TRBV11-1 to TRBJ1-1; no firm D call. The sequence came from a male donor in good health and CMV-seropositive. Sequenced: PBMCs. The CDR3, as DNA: TGTGCCAGCAGCCCAACTAAAAGAACACTGGGTCGAGCTTTCTTT. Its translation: CASSPTKRTLGRAFF.